The clone carrying this T cell receptor (beta chain) was counted only a few times. Its target is unknown. This entry comes from a study of T cells after yellow fever vaccination. Study-wide findings and caveats: FACS-sorted repertoires could harbor abundant contaminating bulk-population clonotypes.

V lost 4 bases and J lost 4; bases outside the gene matches: 5. CDR1 is SGHRS and CDR2 is YFSETQ in the germline V gene. CDR3 size: 14 residues. One entry per CDR3 protein, called by TCRdb with MiXCR from the 5' RACE reads. The data show around 350,000 distinct CDR3 sequences, with around 10% seen just once and less than 20% held by the top ten. The sequences come from PBMCs, collected on the day of the first yellow fever vaccination. V is TRBV5-1 and J is TRBJ2-5, with 9 bases that match TRBD1. This clonotype originated in a man aged 18 to 30 who received the YFV17D yellow fever vaccine. CDR3 sequence: CASSLLGQGETQYF. CDR3 nucleotides: TGCGCCAGCAGCCTACTGGGACAGGGAGAGACCCAGTACTTC.